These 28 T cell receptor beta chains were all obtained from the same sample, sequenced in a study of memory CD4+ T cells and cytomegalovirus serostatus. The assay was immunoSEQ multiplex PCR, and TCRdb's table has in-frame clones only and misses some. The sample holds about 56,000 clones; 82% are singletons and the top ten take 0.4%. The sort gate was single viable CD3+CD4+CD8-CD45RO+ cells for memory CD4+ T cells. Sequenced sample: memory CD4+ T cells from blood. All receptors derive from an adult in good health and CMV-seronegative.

The CDR3 sequence is CASSPETVSSYNSPLHF. In DNA, the CDR3 is TGTGCCAGCTCACCGGAGACCGTAAGCTCCTATAATTCACCCCTCCACTTT. The rearrangement joins TRBV18 to TRBJ1-6; D remains ambiguous. The CDR3 has 17 amino acids. Germline CDR1 reads KGHSH; CDR2 reads LQKENI. V lost 3 bases, J lost 0 bases, and 12 bases lay in between.

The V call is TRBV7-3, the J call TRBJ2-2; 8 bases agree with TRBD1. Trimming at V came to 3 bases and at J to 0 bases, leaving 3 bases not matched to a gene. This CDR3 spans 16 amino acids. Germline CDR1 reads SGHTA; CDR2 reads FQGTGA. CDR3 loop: CASSFDRGANTGELFF. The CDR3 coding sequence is TGTGCCAGCAGCTTCGACAGGGGTGCGAACACCGGGGAGCTGTTTTTT.

CDR3 nucleotide sequence: TGTGCCAGTAGTTTAGGGGGCGCCGGTCTCTATGGCTACACCTTC. This codes for CASSLGGAGLYGYTF. The chain employs TRBV19 and TRBJ1-2, with TRBD1 matching over 7 bases. V was pared by 5 bases and J by 4 bases, with 10 bases of the junction left unmatched. The germline V gene encodes CDR1 LNHDA and CDR2 SQIVND (reference sequence). The CDR3 has 15 residues. Full variable domain (missing parts from reference TRBV19 and TRBJ1-2): DGGITQSPKYLFRKEGQNVTLSCEQNLNHDAMYWYRQDPGQGLRLIYYSQIVNDFQKGDIAEGYSVSREKKESFPLTVTSAQKNPTAFYLCASSLGGAGLYGYTFGSGTRLTVV.

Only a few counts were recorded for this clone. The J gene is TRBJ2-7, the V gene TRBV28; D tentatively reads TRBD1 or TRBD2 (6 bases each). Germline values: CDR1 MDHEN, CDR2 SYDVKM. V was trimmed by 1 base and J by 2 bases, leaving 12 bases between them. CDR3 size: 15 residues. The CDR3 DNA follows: TGTGCCAGCAGTTTATTTGCCGGGGGCCCCTACGAGCAGTACTTC. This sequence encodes CASSLFAGGPYEQYF.

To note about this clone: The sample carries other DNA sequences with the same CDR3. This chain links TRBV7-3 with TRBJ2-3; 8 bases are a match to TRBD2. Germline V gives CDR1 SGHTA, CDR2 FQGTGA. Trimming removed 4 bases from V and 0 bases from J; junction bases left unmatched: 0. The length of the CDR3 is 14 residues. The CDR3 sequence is CASSSSGSTDTQYF. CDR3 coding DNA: TGTGCCAGCAGCTCTAGCGGGAGCACAGATACGCAGTATTTT.

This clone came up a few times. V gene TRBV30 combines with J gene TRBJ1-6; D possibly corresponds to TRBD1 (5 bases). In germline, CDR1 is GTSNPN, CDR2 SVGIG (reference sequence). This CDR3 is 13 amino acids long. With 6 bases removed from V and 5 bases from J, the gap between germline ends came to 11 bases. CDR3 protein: CACPGGDNSPLHF. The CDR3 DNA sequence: TGTGCCTGCCCCGGGGGGGATAATTCACCCCTCCACTTT.

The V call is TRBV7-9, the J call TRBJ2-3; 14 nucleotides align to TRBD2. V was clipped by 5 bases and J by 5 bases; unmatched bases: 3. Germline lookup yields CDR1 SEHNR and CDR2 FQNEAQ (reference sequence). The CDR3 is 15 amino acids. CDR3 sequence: CASSTGLAGVDTQYF. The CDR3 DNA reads TGTGCCAGCAGCACGGGACTAGCGGGGGTAGATACGCAGTATTTT.

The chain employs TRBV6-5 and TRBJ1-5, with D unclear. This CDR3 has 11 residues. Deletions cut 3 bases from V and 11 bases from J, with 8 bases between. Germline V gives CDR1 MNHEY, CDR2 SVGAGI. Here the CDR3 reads CASSYRGTQHF. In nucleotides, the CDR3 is TGTGCCAGCAGTTATCGTGGGACCCAGCATTTT.

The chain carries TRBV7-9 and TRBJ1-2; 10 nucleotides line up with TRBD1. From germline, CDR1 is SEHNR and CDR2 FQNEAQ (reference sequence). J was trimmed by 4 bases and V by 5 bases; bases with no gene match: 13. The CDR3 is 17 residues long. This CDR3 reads CASSDDRGRGGSYGYTF. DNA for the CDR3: TGTGCCAGCAGCGACGACAGGGGGCGCGGGGGGAGCTATGGCTACACCTTC.

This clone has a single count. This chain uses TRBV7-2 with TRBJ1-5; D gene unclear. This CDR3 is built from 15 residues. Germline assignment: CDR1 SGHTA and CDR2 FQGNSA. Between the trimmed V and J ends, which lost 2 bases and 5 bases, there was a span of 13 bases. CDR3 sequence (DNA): TGTGCCAGCAGCTTAACACACGGCAGTTATCAGCCCCAGCATTTT. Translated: CASSLTHGSYQPQHF.

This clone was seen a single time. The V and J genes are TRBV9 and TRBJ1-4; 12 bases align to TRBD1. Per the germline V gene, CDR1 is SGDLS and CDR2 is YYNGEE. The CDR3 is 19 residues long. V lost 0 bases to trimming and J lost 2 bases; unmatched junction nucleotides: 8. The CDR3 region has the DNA TGTGCCAGCAGCGTAGCCCCCGGGACAGGGGGCGCGACTAATGAAAAACTGTTTTTT. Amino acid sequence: CASSVAPGTGGATNEKLFF. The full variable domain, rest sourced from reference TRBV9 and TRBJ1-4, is DSGVTQTPKHLITATGQRVTLRCSPRSGDLSVYWYQQSLDQGLQFLIQYYNGEERAKGNILERFSAQQFPDLHSELNLSSLELGDSALYFCASSVAPGTGGATNEKLFFGSGTQLSVL.

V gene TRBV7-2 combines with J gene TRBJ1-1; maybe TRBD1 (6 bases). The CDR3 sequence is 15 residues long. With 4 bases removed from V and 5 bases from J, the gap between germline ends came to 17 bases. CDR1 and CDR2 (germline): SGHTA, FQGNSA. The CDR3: CASSSVTGSRTEAFF. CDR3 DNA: TGTGCCAGCAGCTCTGTGACAGGTTCAAGAACTGAAGCTTTCTTT. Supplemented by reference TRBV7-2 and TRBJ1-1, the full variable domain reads GAGVSQSPSNKVTEKGKDVELRCDPISGHTALYWYRQSLGQGLEFLIYFQGNSAPDKSGLPSDRFSAERTGGSVSTLTIQRTQQEDSAVYLCASSSVTGSRTEAFFGQGTRLTVV.

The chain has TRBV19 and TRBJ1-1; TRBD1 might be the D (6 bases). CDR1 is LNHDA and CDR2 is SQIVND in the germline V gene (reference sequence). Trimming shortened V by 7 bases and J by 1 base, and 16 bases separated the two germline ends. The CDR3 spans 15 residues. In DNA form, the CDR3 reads TGTGCCAGTAAAATAACAGGGTATACGAACACTGAAGCTTTCTTT. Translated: CASKITGYTNTEAFF.

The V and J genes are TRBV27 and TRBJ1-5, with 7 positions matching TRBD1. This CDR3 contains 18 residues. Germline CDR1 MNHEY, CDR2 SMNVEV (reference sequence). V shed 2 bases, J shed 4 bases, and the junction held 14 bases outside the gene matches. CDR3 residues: CASSLKGQRQGRNQPQHF. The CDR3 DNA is TGTGCCAGCAGTTTAAAGGGCCAACGACAGGGACGGAATCAGCCCCAGCATTTT.

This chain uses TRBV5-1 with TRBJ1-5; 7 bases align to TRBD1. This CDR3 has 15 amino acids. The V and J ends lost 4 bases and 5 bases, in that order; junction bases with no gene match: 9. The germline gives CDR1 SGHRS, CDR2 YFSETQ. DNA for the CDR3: TGCGCCAGCAGCCCCATGACAGGGTCCGATCAGCCCCAGCATTTT. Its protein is CASSPMTGSDQPQHF.

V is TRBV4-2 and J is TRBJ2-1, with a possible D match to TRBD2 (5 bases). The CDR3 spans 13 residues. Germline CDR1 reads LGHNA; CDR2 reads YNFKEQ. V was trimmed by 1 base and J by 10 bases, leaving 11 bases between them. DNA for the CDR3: TGTGCCAGCAGCCAAGTGGAGAGCGGAGAGCAGTTCTTC. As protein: CASSQVESGEQFF.

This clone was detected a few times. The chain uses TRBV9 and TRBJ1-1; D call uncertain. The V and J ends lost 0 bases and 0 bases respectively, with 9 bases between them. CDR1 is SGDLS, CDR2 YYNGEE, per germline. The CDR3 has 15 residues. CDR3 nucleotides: TGTGCCAGCAGCGTAGGTCTAGGGATGAACACTGAAGCTTTCTTT. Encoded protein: CASSVGLGMNTEAFF.

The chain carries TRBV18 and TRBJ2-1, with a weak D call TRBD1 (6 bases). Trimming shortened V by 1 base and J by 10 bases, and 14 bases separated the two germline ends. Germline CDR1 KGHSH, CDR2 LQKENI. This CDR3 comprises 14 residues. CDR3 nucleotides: TGTGCCAGCTCACCACTAGCCCCCACAGGGGAGCAGTTCTTC. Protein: CASSPLAPTGEQFF.

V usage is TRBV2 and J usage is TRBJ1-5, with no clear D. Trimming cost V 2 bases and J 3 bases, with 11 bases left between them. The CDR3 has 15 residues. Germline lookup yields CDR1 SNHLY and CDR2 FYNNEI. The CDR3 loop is CASSESRGFNQPQHF. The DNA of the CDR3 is TGTGCCAGCAGTGAATCCCGTGGGTTCAATCAGCCCCAGCATTTT.

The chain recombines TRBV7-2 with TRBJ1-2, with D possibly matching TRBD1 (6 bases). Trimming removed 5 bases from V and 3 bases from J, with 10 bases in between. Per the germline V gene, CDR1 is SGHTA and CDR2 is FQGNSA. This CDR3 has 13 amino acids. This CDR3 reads CASSARTDYGYTF. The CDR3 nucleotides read TGTGCCAGCAGCGCCCGGACAGACTATGGCTACACCTTC.

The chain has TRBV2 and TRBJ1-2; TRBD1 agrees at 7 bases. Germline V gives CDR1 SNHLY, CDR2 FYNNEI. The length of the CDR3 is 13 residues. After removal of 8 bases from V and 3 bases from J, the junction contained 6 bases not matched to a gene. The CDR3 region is CASHGRGYYGYTF. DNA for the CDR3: TGTGCCAGCCACGGCAGGGGGTACTATGGCTACACCTTC.

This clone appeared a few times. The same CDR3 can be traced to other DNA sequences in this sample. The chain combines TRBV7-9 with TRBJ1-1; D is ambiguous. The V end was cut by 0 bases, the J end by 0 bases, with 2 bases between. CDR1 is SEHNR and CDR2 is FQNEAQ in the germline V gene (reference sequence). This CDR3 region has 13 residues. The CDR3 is CASSLALNTEAFF. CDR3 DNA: TGTGCCAGCAGCTTAGCCCTGAACACTGAAGCTTTCTTT.

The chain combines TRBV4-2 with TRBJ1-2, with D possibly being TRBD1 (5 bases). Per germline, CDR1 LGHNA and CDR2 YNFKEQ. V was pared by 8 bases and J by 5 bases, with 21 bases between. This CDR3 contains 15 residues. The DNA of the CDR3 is TGTGCCAGCCGCGACACGGGGGTGGCGGATTATGGCTACACCTTC. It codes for CASRDTGVADYGYTF.

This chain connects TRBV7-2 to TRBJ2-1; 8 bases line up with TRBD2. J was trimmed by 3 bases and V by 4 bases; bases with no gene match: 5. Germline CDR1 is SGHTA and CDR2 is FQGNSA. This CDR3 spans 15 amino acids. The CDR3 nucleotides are TGTGCCAGCAGCTCCACTAGCGGAAGCTACAATGAGCAGTTCTTC. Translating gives CASSSTSGSYNEQFF.

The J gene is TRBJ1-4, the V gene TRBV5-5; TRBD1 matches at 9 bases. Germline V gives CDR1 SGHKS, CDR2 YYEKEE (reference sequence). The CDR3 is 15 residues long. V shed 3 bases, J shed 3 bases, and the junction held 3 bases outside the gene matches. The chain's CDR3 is CASSSGQGSNEKLFF. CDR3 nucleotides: TGTGCCAGCAGCTCAGGACAGGGGTCTAATGAAAAACTGTTTTTT.

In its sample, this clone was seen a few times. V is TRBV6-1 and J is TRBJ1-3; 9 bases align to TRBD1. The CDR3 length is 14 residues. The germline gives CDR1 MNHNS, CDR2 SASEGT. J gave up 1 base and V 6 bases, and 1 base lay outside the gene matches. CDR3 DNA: TGTGCCAGCAGGGGGACAGGGTCTGGAAACACCATATATTTT. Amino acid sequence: CASRGTGSGNTIYF.

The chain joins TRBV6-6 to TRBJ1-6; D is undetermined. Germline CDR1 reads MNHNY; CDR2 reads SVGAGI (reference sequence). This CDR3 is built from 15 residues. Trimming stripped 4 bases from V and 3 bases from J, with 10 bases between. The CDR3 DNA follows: TGTGCCAGCAGTTTGAGAGGGAACTATAATTCACCCCTCCACTTT. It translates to CASSLRGNYNSPLHF.

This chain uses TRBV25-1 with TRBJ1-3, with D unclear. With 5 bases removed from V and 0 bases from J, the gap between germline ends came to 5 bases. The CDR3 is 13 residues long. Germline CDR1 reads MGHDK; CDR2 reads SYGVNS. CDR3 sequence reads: CASSKDSGNTIYF. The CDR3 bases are TGTGCCAGCAGTAAGGACTCTGGAAACACCATATATTTT.